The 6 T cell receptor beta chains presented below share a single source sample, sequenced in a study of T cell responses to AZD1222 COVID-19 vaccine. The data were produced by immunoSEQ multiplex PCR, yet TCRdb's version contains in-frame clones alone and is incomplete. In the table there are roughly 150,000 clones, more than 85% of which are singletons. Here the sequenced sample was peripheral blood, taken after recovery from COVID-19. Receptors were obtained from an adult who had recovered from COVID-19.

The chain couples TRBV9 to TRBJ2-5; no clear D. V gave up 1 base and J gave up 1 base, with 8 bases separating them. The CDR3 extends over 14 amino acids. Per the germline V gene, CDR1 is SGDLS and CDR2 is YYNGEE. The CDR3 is CASSVSVAQETQYF. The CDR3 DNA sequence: TGTGCCAGCAGCGTATCAGTAGCCCAAGAGACCCAGTACTTC.

CDR3 nucleotides: TGTGCCAGCAGCCTCTACTCCTGGGACAGGGGAGCTTTCTTT. It specifies CASSLYSWDRGAFF. The V gene is TRBV7-2, the J gene TRBJ1-1; 10 nucleotides align to TRBD1. This CDR3 contains 14 residues. Germline CDR1 and CDR2: SGHTA and FQGNSA. The V gene end was trimmed by 5 bases and the J gene end by 10 bases; junction bases not matched to a gene: 10. Supplemented by reference TRBV7-2 and TRBJ1-1, the full variable domain reads GAGVSQSPSNKVTEKGKDVELRCDPISGHTALYWYRQSLGQGLEFLIYFQGNSAPDKSGLPSDRFSAERTGGSVSTLTIQRTQQEDSAVYLCASSLYSWDRGAFFGQGTRLTVV.

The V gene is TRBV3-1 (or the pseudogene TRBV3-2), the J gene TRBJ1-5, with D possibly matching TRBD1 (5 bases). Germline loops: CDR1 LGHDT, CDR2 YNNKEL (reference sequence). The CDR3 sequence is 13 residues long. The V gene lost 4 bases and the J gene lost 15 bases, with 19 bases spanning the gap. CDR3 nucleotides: TGTGCCAGCAGCCCGTCTTCAGAGGCCAGGGCGCATTTT. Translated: CASSPSSEARAHF.

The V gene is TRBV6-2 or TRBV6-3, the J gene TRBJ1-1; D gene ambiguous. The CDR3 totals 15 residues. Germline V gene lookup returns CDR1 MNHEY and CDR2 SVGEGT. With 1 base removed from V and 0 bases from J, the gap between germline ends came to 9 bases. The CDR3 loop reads CASSYYGSLNTEAFF. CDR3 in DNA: TGTGCCAGCAGTTACTATGGCAGCTTGAACACTGAAGCTTTCTTT.

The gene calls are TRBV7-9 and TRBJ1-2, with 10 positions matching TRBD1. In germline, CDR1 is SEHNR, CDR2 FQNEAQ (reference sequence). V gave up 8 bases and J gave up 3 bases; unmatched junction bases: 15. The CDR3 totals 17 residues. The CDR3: CASASGGGQGWDYGYTF. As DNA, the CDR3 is TGTGCCAGCGCATCCGGCGGGGGACAGGGGTGGGACTATGGCTACACCTTC.

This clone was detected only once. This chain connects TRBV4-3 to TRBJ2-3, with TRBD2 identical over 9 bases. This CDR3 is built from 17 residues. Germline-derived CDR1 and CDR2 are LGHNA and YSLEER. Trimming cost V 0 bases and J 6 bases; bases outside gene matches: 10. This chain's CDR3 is CASSQDQAGGPRDTQYF. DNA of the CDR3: TGCGCCAGCAGCCAAGATCAGGCGGGGGGGCCAAGGGATACGCAGTATTTT.